This TCR beta chain was obtained from a study of T-cell reconstitution after alpha-beta-depleted transplantation in children. The CDR3 extends over 17 amino acids. Trimming removed 6 bases from V and 0 bases from J, with 18 bases in between. TCRbeta library preparation incorporated unique molecular identifiers. TCRdb reanalysed the PCR reads using MiXCR and keeps one entry per CDR3 protein. This table has fewer than 25,000 distinct CDR3 sequences, 11% appearing once. This clonotype was observed many times. This sequence joins TRBV12-3 or TRBV12-4 and TRBJ1-3, with D maybe TRBD1 (6 bases). This sample comprised PBMCs from the stem cell graft donor, obtained from the stem cell graft. This clonotype was obtained from a human donor who donated a stem cell graft to a child with chronic granulomatous disease. The CDR3 DNA sequence: TGTGCCAGCAGCCCGAGGGGGTCGAAGACCTCTGGAAACACCATATATTTT. Amino acid sequence: CASSPRGSKTSGNTIYF.